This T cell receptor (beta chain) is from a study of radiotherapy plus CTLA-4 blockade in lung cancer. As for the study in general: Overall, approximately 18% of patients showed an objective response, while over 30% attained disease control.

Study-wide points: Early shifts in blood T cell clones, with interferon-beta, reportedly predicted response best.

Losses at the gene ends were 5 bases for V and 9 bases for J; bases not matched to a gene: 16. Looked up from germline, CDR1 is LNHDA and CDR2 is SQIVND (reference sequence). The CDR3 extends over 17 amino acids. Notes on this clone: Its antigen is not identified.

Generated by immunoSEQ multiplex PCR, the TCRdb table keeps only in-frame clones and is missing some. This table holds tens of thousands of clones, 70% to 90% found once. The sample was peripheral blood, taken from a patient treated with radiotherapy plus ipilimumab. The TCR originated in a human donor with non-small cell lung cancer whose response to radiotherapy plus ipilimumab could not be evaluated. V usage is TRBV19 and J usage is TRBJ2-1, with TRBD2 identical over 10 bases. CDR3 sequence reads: CASSPEIRTSGRSEQFF. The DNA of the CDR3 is TGTGCCAGTAGTCCCGAGATTAGGACTAGCGGAAGGAGTGAGCAGTTCTTC.